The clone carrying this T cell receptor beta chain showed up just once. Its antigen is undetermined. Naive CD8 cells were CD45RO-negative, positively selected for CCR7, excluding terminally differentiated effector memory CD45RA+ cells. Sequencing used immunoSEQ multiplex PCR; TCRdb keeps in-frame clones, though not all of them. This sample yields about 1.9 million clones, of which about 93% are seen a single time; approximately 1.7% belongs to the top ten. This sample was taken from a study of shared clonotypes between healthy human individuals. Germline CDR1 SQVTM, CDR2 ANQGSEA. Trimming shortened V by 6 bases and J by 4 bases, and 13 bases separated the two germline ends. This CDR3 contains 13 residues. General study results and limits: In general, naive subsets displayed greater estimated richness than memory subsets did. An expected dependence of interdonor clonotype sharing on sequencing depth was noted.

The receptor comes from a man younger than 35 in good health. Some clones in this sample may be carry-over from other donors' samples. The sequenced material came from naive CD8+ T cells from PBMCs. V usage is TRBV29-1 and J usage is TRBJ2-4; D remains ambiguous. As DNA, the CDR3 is TGCAGCGTCCCGGGTAGTCCGAAAAACATTCAGTACTTC. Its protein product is CSVPGSPKNIQYF. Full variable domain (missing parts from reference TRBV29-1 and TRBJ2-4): SAVISQKPSRDICQRGTSLTIQCQVDSQVTMMFWYRQQPGQSLTLIATANQGSEATYESGFVIDKFPISRPNLTFSTLTVSNMSPEDSSIYLCSVPGSPKNIQYFGAGTRLSVL.